A single T cell receptor beta chain is shown here with its context. This entry belongs to a study of T cells after yellow fever vaccination. This CDR3 spans 15 amino acids. The germline V gene encodes CDR1 SQVTM and CDR2 ANQGSEA. Trimming shortened V by 5 bases and J by 2 bases, and 15 bases separated the two germline ends. Conversion of TCR transcripts into cDNA relied on 5'RACE template switching, which added a universal primer site and UMIs. A single record per CDR3 protein comes from TCRdb applying MiXCR to the 5' RACE reads. The sample lists under 250,000 distinct CDR3 sequences, 6.9% occurring once.

The V and J genes are TRBV29-1 and TRBJ2-2, with D maybe TRBD1 (6 bases). The specimen comprised CD4+ T cells sorted from PBMCs, sampled 15 days after the yellow fever booster vaccination. The receptor was derived from a man under 40 who received the YFV17D yellow fever vaccine. The CDR3 here is CSVRAGVVNTGELFF. CDR3 DNA: TGCAGCGTTCGGGCAGGGGTGGTAAACACCGGGGAGCTGTTTTTT.